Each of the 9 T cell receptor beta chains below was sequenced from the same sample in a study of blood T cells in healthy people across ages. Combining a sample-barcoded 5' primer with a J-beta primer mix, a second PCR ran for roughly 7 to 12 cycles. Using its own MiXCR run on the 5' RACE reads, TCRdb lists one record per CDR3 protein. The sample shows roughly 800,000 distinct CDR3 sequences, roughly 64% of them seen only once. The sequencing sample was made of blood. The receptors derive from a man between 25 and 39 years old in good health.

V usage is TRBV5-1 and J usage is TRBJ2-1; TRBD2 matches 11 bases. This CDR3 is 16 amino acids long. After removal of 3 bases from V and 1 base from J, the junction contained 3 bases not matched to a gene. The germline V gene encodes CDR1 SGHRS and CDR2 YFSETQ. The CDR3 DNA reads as TGCGCCAGCAGCTCACTAGCGGGGGATTCCTACAATGAGCAGTTCTTC. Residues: CASSSLAGDSYNEQFF.

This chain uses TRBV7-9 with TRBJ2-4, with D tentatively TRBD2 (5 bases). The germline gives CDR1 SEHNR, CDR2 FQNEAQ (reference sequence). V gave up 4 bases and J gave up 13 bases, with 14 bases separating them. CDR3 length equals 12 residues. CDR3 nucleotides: TGTGCCAGCAGCTCTGCGGGCCTTGAGCAGTACTTC. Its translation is CASSSAGLEQYF.

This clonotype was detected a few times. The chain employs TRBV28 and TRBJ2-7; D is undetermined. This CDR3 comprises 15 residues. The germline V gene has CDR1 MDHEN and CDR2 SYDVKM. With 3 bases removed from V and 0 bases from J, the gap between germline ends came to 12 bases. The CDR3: CASSFIHEGSYEQYF. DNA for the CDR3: TGTGCCAGCAGTTTCATCCACGAAGGCTCCTACGAGCAGTACTTC.

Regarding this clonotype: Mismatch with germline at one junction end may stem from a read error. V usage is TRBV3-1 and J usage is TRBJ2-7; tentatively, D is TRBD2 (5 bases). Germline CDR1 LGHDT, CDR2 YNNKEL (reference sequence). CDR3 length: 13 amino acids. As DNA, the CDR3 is TGTGCCGGCAGCTACTTGAGGGCGGGCGAGCAGTACTTC. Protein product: CAGSYLRAGEQYF.

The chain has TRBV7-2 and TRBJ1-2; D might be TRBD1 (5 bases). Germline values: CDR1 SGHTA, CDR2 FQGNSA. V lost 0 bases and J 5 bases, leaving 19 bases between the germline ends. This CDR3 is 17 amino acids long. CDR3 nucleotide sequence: TGTGCCAGCAGCTTAGCGGGGGATATTCAAGGAGGATATGGCTACACCTTC. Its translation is CASSLAGDIQGGYGYTF.

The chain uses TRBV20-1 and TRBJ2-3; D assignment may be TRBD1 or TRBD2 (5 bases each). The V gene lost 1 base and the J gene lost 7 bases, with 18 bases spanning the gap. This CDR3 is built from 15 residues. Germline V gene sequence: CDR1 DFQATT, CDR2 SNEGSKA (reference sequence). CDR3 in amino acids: CSARVSGPPGNTQYF. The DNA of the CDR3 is TGCAGTGCTAGAGTGTCGGGACCCCCCGGGAATACGCAGTATTTT.

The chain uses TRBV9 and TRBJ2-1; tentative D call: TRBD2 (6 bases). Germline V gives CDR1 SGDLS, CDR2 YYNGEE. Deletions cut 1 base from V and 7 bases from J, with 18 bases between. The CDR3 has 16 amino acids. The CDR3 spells CASSVRMWDSDNEQFF. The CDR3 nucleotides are TGTGCCAGCAGCGTACGTATGTGGGACTCGGATAATGAGCAGTTCTTC.

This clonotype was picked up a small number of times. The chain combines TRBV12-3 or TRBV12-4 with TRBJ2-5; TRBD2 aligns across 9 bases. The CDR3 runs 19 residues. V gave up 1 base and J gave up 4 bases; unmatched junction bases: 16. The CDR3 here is CASSLVGLASPLRRETQYF. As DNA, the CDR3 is TGTGCCAGCAGTTTAGTCGGACTAGCGTCCCCGCTTCGTCGAGAGACCCAGTACTTC.

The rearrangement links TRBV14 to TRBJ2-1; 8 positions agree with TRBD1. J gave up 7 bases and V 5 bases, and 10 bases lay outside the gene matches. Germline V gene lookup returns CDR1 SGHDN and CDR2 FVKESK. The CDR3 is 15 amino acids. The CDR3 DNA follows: TGTGCCAGCAGCGACCCGAGACAGGGGAGGAATGAGCAGTTCTTC. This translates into CASSDPRQGRNEQFF.